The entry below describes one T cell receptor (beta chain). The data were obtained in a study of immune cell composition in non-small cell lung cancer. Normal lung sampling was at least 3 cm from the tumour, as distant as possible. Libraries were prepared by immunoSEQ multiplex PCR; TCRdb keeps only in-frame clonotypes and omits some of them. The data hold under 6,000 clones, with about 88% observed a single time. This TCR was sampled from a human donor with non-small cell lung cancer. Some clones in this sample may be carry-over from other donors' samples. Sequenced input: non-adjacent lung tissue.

The CDR3 protein is CASSRQGLLNSYEQYF. In nucleotides, the CDR3 is TGTGCCAGCAGCCGCCAGGGACTTTTAAACTCCTACGAGCAGTACTTC. The genes are TRBV5-6 and TRBJ2-7, with a tentative D call TRBD2 (6 bases). V was cut by 4 bases and J by 0 bases, with 17 bases left in between. CDR3 length equals 16 residues. Germline lookup yields CDR1 SGHDT and CDR2 YYEEEE.